These 9 T cell receptor beta chains originate from one sample sequenced in a study of T cells in localized non-small cell lung cancer. Profiling relied on immunoSEQ multiplex PCR, and the TCRdb table lists in-frame clones only, not all of them. The sample shows more than 950 clones, around 20% of them seen only once. The sequences come from normal lung tissue next to the tumor, collected before any cancer treatment. Source of these receptors: an older male donor with stage III lung adenocarcinoma.

The rearrangement uses TRBV11-3 and TRBJ1-4; D is perhaps TRBD1 (5 bases). The CDR3 length is 14 residues. Germline V gene data show CDR1 as SGHNT and CDR2 as YENEEA. Deletions cut 5 bases from V and 6 bases from J, with 13 bases between. As DNA, the CDR3 is TGTGCCAGCAGCCGGGACCGGGCTGATGAAAAACTGTTTTTT. Amino acid sequence: CASSRDRADEKLFF.

This clone turned up a few times. This chain links TRBV6-8 with TRBJ1-2, with D possibly TRBD1 on 6 matching bases. The length of the CDR3 is 15 residues. The V gene lost 4 bases and the J gene lost 7 bases, with 19 bases spanning the gap. CDR1 and CDR2 from the germline V gene are MNHGY and SAAAGT. The CDR3, as DNA: TGTGCCAGCAGTTCGGAATACAGGGTAGCTAGTGGCTACACCTTC. It yields the protein CASSSEYRVASGYTF.

The CDR3 region has the DNA TGTGCCAGCAGTCGGACAGGGACAAACTACAATGAGCAGTTCTTC. It translates to CASSRTGTNYNEQFF. This chain joins TRBV6-8 and TRBJ2-1, with 8 bases lining up with TRBD1. The CDR3 spans 15 residues. V was pared by 5 bases and J by 3 bases, with 6 bases of the junction left unmatched. Germline values: CDR1 MNHGY, CDR2 SAAAGT.

J is TRBJ2-1 and V is TRBV4-1, with D maybe TRBD2 (6 bases). V lost 0 bases to trimming and J lost 0 bases, with 15 bases between them. In germline, CDR1 is MGHRA, CDR2 YSYEKL. The CDR3 length is 18 residues. For the CDR3, the DNA is TGCGCCAGCAGCCAAGACCTGTCCCGGGGGAGCTCCTACAATGAGCAGTTCTTC. Translated, it gives CASSQDLSRGSSYNEQFF.

The CDR3 sequence is CASSQDRGDISF. The CDR3 DNA is TGCGCCAGCAGCCAAGATAGAGGCGACATCTCATTC. The V and J genes are TRBV1 and TRBJ1-2. TRBV1 is a pseudogene segment. This CDR3 has 12 residues.

This clone appeared a few times. The chain recombines TRBV11-3 with TRBJ1-5; no firm D call. This CDR3 has 14 amino acids. V gave up 1 base and J gave up 3 bases, with 7 bases separating them. CDR1 is SGHNT and CDR2 is YENEEA in the germline V gene. CDR3 sequence: CASSLGQLNQPQHF. CDR3 nucleotides: TGTGCCAGCAGCTTAGGGCAGCTCAATCAGCCCCAGCATTTT.

Within the sample, this clone is large (0.1 to 1%). V is TRBV6-8 and J is TRBJ1-1, with D perhaps TRBD1 (6 bases). Per germline, CDR1 MNHGY and CDR2 SAAAGT. The CDR3 is made up of 12 amino acids. V shed 6 bases and J shed 7 bases, with 12 bases lying between them. The CDR3 DNA follows: TGTGCCAGCAGCTTCATGGACAGTGAAGCTTTCTTT. Its translation is CASSFMDSEAFF.

This rearrangement joins TRBV15 to TRBJ1-2; D perhaps matches TRBD1 (5 bases). Germline V gene lookup returns CDR1 LNHNV and CDR2 YYDKDF (reference sequence). V lost 4 bases and J 8 bases, leaving 20 bases between the germline ends. The CDR3 runs to 15 residues. This CDR3 reads CATSTGISRARGYTF. In nucleotides, the CDR3 is TGTGCCACCAGCACCGGTATCTCCAGGGCCCGAGGCTACACCTTC.

The rearrangement joins TRBV19 to TRBJ2-7, with D uncertain. V was pared by 3 bases and J by 0 bases, with 12 bases between. Germline lookup yields CDR1 LNHDA and CDR2 SQIVND (reference sequence). The CDR3 runs to 15 residues. The CDR3 region is CASSIKDGYSYEQYF. Here the CDR3 DNA reads TGTGCCAGTAGTATCAAGGACGGATACTCCTACGAGCAGTACTTC.